This T cell receptor (beta chain) was recovered during a study of cytomegalovirus exposure and HLA in healthy donors. General observations from the study: V- and J-gene trimming of TCR beta was linked (in a later analysis) to a missense DCLRE1C variant. Indistinguishable V segments such as TRBV6-2 and TRBV6-3 were excluded. The study flagged 150 to 200 TCR beta chains as cytomegalovirus-associated.

PCR involved 60 Vbeta and 13 Jbeta primers. TCRdb's copy holds only in-frame clones and misses some; the assay was immunoSEQ multiplex PCR. This listing includes 200,000 to 250,000 clones. In the case of this clone: No antigen is known for it.

The V gene end was trimmed by 4 bases and the J gene end by 3 bases; junction bases not matched to a gene: 5. Germline V gene sequence: CDR1 SGHRS, CDR2 YFSETQ. The CDR3 length is 14 residues. The genes are TRBV5-1 and TRBJ1-1; 8 bases are a match to TRBD1. The receptor was isolated from a woman in her twenties or thirties in good health and CMV-seropositive. Sequencing was performed on PBMCs. This CDR3 is CASSTTGGDTEAFF. Here the CDR3 DNA reads TGCGCCAGCAGCACAACAGGGGGGGACACTGAAGCTTTCTTT.